These T cell receptor beta chains were read from a single sample in a study of T cell repertoires in cytomegalovirus infection. TCRdb fed the reads into MiXCR, producing one record per CDR3 protein. Among 65,000 to 90,000 distinct CDR3 sequences listed, 4% were seen once. Specimen: PBMCs. Every receptor here comes from a human donor in good health (CMV status not recorded). Some clones in this sample may be carry-over from other donors' samples. Each CDR3 is given with its conserved first and last residue. D genes are given only for firm matches. Where a row states a size, it is once, few, many or the class of an expanded clone; other rows omit it.

d_call,clone_size,j_call,v_call,cdr3_nt,cdr3_aa
TRBD1,many,TRBJ2-7,TRBV12-3/TRBV12-4,TGTGCCAGCTCGACCGGGACAGCTTGGGGCGAGCAGTACTTC,CASSTGTAWGEQYF
-,many,TRBJ2-7,TRBV12-3/TRBV12-4,TGTGCCAGCACCACCGACGGAGTAAGGGGCGAGCAGTACTTC,CASTTDGVRGEQYF
TRBD1,many,TRBJ1-4,TRBV7-2,TGTGCCAGCAGCCCTTCAGGGGGCGTTGAAAAACTGTTTTTT,CASSPSGGVEKLFF
-,many,TRBJ2-7,TRBV10-3,TGTGCCATCAGTGAGTTCAGGGATTCCTACGAGCAGTACTTC,CAISEFRDSYEQYF
-,many,TRBJ1-1,TRBV6-1,TGTGCCAGCAGTGAAGTTGGGACGGGTGAAGGGTCTGAAGCTTTCTTT,CASSEVGTGEGSEAFF
-,few,TRBJ1-5,TRBV6-2/TRBV6-3,TGTGCCAGCAGTTACTTGGGGGCAGGGCAGCCCCAGCATTTT,CASSYLGAGQPQHF
TRBD2,many,TRBJ2-7,TRBV28,TGTGCCAGCAGTCCACTTCGACTAGCGGGTTCCTACGAGCAGTACTTC,CASSPLRLAGSYEQYF
-,many,TRBJ2-3,TRBV7-8,TGTGCCAGCAGCTTAGGGGTTGTTTTGACAGATACGCAGTATTTT,CASSLGVVLTDTQYF
-,many,TRBJ2-1,TRBV5-4,TGTGCCAGCAGCCAGGGCATGGGCTATGAGCAGTTCTTC,CASSQGMGYEQFF
-,many,TRBJ2-5,TRBV7-2,TGTGCCAGCAGCCCGGAAGGACGGTCTGGAGATGTCCAGTACTTC,CASSPEGRSGDVQYF
-,many,TRBJ2-5,TRBV7-8,TGTGCCAGCAGCTTAGCATTTTGGGGGCAAGAGACCCAGTACTTC,CASSLAFWGQETQYF
-,-,TRBJ2-7,TRBV29-1,TGCAGCGTTGGACGGGGCAAGGCCGAGCAGTACTTC,CSVGRGKAEQYF
TRBD1,many,TRBJ1-1,TRBV20-1,TGCAGAGTAGGACAGGACTTCTCTGAAGCTTTCTTT,CRVGQDFSEAFF
-,many,TRBJ2-3,TRBV7-2,TGTGCCAGCAGCTTAGCGGAGACTTACACAGATACGCAGTATTTT,CASSLAETYTDTQYF
TRBD2,many,TRBJ2-1,TRBV2,TGTGCCAGCAGTGAGCAGACTAGCGGCTACAATGAGCAGTTCTTC,CASSEQTSGYNEQFF
TRBD2,many,TRBJ2-1,TRBV7-2,TGTGCCAGCAGCTTAGCGGGACTAGCGGGAGCTTACAATGAGCAGTTCTTC,CASSLAGLAGAYNEQFF
-,many,TRBJ1-2,TRBV6-2/TRBV6-3,TGTGCCAGCAGAGGGGACGGCAACTATGGCTACACCTTC,CASRGDGNYGYTF
-,many,TRBJ2-1,TRBV10-3,TGTGCCATCAGTGAGGAGAGTGAGCAGTTCTTC,CAISEESEQFF
-,many,TRBJ1-1,TRBV7-2,TGTGCCAGCAGCTTAGCAGGGTGGGGATTGAGCACTGAAGCTTTCTTT,CASSLAGWGLSTEAFF
TRBD2,many,TRBJ2-3,TRBV7-2,TGTGCCAGCACCCTTATCGGGACTATCTCTAGCACAGATACGCAGTATTTT,CASTLIGTISSTDTQYF
TRBD1,many,TRBJ1-2,TRBV14,TGTGCCAGCAGCCAGATGACAGGGTTCTCCTCTGGCTACACCTTC,CASSQMTGFSSGYTF
TRBD2,many,TRBJ2-5,TRBV7-8,TGTGCCAGCAGCTCTGGGACTAGCGGGATTCAAGAGACCCAGTACTTC,CASSSGTSGIQETQYF
TRBD2,many,TRBJ2-7,TRBV7-2,TGTGCCAGCAGCTTAGGACGTAGGGCGACTAGCGGGAGAAGCGAGCAGTACTTC,CASSLGRRATSGRSEQYF
TRBD2,-,TRBJ2-7,TRBV6-6,TGTGCCAGCAGTCGACTAGCGGGGGGCTCCTACGAGCAGTACTTC,CASSRLAGGSYEQYF
-,many,TRBJ2-1,TRBV7-8,TGTGCCAGCAGCTTCTCTAGCGCGAGCTCCTACAATGAGCAGTTCTTC,CASSFSSASSYNEQFF
-,many,TRBJ2-7,TRBV28,TGTGCCAGCAGTTTGGAGGGACTGCTCCTGTACGAGCAGTACTTC,CASSLEGLLLYEQYF
TRBD2,many,TRBJ2-5,TRBV7-2,TGTGCCAGCAGCCGTGGACTAGCGGAGAAAGAGACCCAGTACTTC,CASSRGLAEKETQYF
-,many,TRBJ2-3,TRBV11-2,TGTGCCAGCAGCTTTGTCCGGGTGGGAGATACGCAGTATTTT,CASSFVRVGDTQYF
-,many,TRBJ1-6,TRBV7-2,TGTGCCAGCAGCTTAGAGGGGGTACGATCACCCCTCCACTTT,CASSLEGVRSPLHF
TRBD2,many,TRBJ2-1,TRBV7-2,TGTGCCAGCAGCGCGCGGACTAGCGGGTCACTATCTTTC,CASSARTSGSLSF
-,many,TRBJ2-2,TRBV7-8,TGTGCCAGCAGGACTCGGCGGGATACGAACACCGGGGAGCTGTTTTTT,CASRTRRDTNTGELFF
-,many,TRBJ2-4,TRBV7-2,TGTGCCAGCAGCAACCCATACGCCAAAAACATTCAGTACTTC,CASSNPYAKNIQYF
-,many,TRBJ2-7,TRBV12-3/TRBV12-4,TGTGCCAGCCCCGCACGGGCGACCTACGAGCAGTACTTC,CASPARATYEQYF
-,-,TRBJ2-1,TRBV7-9,TGTGCCAGCAGCTTAGGAGGGTGGGGGCAGTTCTTC,CASSLGGWGQFF
TRBD2,many,TRBJ2-1,TRBV2,TGTGCCAGCAGTGAAGCTAGCGGGAGTTCGGATGAGCAGTTCTTC,CASSEASGSSDEQFF
-,many,TRBJ1-3,TRBV19,TGTGCCTCCCAACCTCTCGCAGGGAGAGGAAACACCATATATTTT,CASQPLAGRGNTIYF
TRBD2,many,TRBJ2-7,TRBV7-2,TGTGCCAGCAGTCGGACTAGCGGGATCTACGAGCAGTACTTC,CASSRTSGIYEQYF
-,many,TRBJ2-2,TRBV7-8,TGTGCCAGCAGCTTAGGGACGGGGCGAAACACCGGGGAGCTGTTTTTT,CASSLGTGRNTGELFF
-,many,TRBJ2-1,TRBV27,TGTGCCAGCAGTTTATTTAGTGGCAATGAGCAGTTCTTC,CASSLFSGNEQFF
-,many,TRBJ2-1,TRBV20-1,TGCAGTGCTAGAGATCGAATATCCCACAATGAGCAGTTCTTC,CSARDRISHNEQFF
-,-,TRBJ2-7,TRBV10-3,TGTGCCATCAATACGGGACACACTTCCGAGCAGTACTTC,CAINTGHTSEQYF
-,many,TRBJ1-1,TRBV28,TGTGCCAGCAGTTTGCCCGGGGACGGCACTGAAGCTTTCTTT,CASSLPGDGTEAFF